One and the same sample provided the 20 T cell receptor beta chains below, sequenced in a study of blood T cells in healthy people across ages. Primers used in a second PCR of roughly 6 to 12 cycles were a sample-barcoded 5' primer and a J-beta primer mix. TCRdb ran MiXCR on the 5' RACE reads and lists one entry per CDR3 protein. Counted here are about 570,000 distinct CDR3 sequences, roughly a quarter occurring once; the ten biggest clones make up about a fifth. The specimen sequenced was blood. Receptors originate from a woman aged 65 to 85 in good health.

V and J are TRBV5-1 and TRBJ2-5, with D perhaps TRBD2 (5 bases). The CDR3 spans 15 residues. Trimming cost V 0 bases and J 5 bases, with 14 bases left between them. Germline-derived CDR1 and CDR2 are SGHRS and YFSETQ. The CDR3 sequence is CASSLGGALGETQYF. As DNA, the CDR3 is TGCGCCAGCAGCTTGGGGGGAGCCCTCGGGGAGACCCAGTACTTC.

This clonotype was counted a few times. The rearrangement joins TRBV6-1 to TRBJ2-1; D ambiguous. The V gene's germline CDR1 is MNHNS and CDR2 SASEGT. The CDR3 has 17 amino acids. Trimming removed 5 bases at V and 0 bases at J, with 17 bases between. DNA for the CDR3: TGTGCCAGCAGTAGTCCGACCACTTCATTCTCCTACAATGAGCAGTTCTTC. Translated: CASSSPTTSFSYNEQFF.

This clonotype occurred a few times. The rearrangement joins TRBV24-1 to TRBJ2-3, with D possibly matching TRBD2 (5 bases). This CDR3 is built from 13 residues. V lost 9 bases and J lost 4, with 13 bases in between. Germline V gene lookup returns CDR1 KGHDR and CDR2 SFDVKD. Written as DNA, the CDR3 is TGTGCCACCGCACCTCCGGACTCAGATACGCAGTATTTT. It codes for CATAPPDSDTQYF.

This clonotype was detected ten times or more. This chain connects TRBV29-1 to TRBJ2-5; TRBD2 agrees at 8 bases. The CDR3 is made up of 12 amino acids. Trimming cost V 6 bases and J 4 bases; bases outside gene matches: 4. The germline gives CDR1 SQVTM, CDR2 ANQGSEA. CDR3 loop: CSVGTSGETQYF. Written as DNA, the CDR3 is TGCAGCGTAGGTACTAGCGGAGAGACCCAGTACTTC.

The gene calls are TRBV24-1 and TRBJ1-2; 8 positions match TRBD1. Germline CDR1 reads KGHDR; CDR2 reads SFDVKD. This CDR3 comprises 14 residues. The trim removed 3 bases at V and 4 bases at J, leaving 3 bases unmatched. CDR3 in DNA: TGTGCCACCAGTGATGGGGACAGGCTCTATGGCTACACCTTC. Translating gives CATSDGDRLYGYTF.

This clonotype was counted between two and nine times. This chain uses TRBV2 with TRBJ1-2; 8 bases match TRBD1. After removal of 1 base from V and 8 bases from J, the junction contained 6 bases not matched to a gene. The CDR3 is 14 residues long. Germline loops: CDR1 SNHLY, CDR2 FYNNEI. The CDR3 coding sequence is TGTGCCAGCAGTGAAGGATCAGGGGGCGAGGGCTACACCTTC. Translation gives CASSEGSGGEGYTF.

The V gene is TRBV6-1, the J gene TRBJ2-7, with 9 bases lining up with TRBD1. The CDR3 sequence is 14 residues long. In germline, CDR1 is MNHNS, CDR2 SASEGT. The V segment lost 7 bases and the J segment 7 bases; nucleotides outside the gene matches: 11. CDR3 sequence: CASTPGQGQGEQYF. CDR3 nucleotides: TGTGCCAGCACCCCCGGACAGGGGCAGGGGGAGCAGTACTTC.

This clonotype was counted a few times. The rearrangement links TRBV5-1 to TRBJ2-3; D gene uncertain. Trimming cost V 0 bases and J 3 bases, with 11 bases left between them. The CDR3 has 15 amino acids. Germline loops: CDR1 SGHRS, CDR2 YFSETQ. CDR3 protein: CASSLGLVATDTQYF. The CDR3 DNA sequence: TGCGCCAGCAGCTTGGGACTCGTGGCGACAGATACGCAGTATTTT.

The chain links TRBV10-3 to TRBJ1-1; D call uncertain. Per germline, CDR1 ENHRY and CDR2 SYGVKD. The CDR3 is 13 residues long. Trimming cost V 3 bases and J 3 bases, with 8 bases left between them. CDR3 sequence: CAISDFRDTEAFF. For the CDR3, the DNA is TGTGCCATCAGTGATTTTAGGGACACTGAAGCTTTCTTT.

This clonotype came up many times. This chain links TRBV4-3 with TRBJ1-1; D remains ambiguous. This CDR3 spans 15 amino acids. V shed 1 base and J shed 4 bases, with 13 bases lying between them. The V gene's germline CDR1 is LGHNA and CDR2 YSLEER. The CDR3 sequence is CASSQVAASFTEAFF. DNA for the CDR3: TGCGCCAGCAGCCAAGTGGCAGCTTCTTTCACTGAAGCTTTCTTT.

This clonotype is a singleton in its sample. V gene TRBV6-2 or TRBV6-3 combines with J gene TRBJ2-7; TRBD1 aligns across 8 bases. Germline V gene sequence: CDR1 MNHEY, CDR2 SVGEGT. The ends lost 10 bases at V and 7 bases at J; junction bases unmatched: 12. The CDR3 runs 13 residues. The DNA for the CDR3 is TGTGCCACCAGCCCCAGGGGGCGTCGGGAGCAGTACTTC. It encodes CATSPRGRREQYF.

This chain connects TRBV6-1 to TRBJ1-4, with 11 nucleotides matching TRBD1. V shed 3 bases, J shed 7 bases, and the junction held 4 bases outside the gene matches. This CDR3 has 15 residues. CDR1 MNHNS and CDR2 SASEGT come from the germline V gene. The CDR3 protein is CASSEGQGDIEKLFF. The CDR3 region has the DNA TGTGCCAGCAGTGAGGGACAGGGGGATATTGAAAAACTGTTTTTT.

This clonotype was seen at least ten times. This chain uses TRBV6-2 or TRBV6-3 with TRBJ2-5; D gene unclear. The V gene's germline CDR1 is MNHEY and CDR2 SVGEGT. V shed 2 bases and J shed 2 bases, with 9 bases lying between them. The CDR3 is made up of 14 amino acids. CDR3 sequence (DNA): TGTGCCAGCAGTTACAGAACCTGGCAAGAGACCCAGTACTTC. Protein product: CASSYRTWQETQYF.

This clonotype was seen a few times. The chain joins TRBV11-3 to TRBJ1-2; 12 bases match TRBD1. Germline CDR1 and CDR2: SGHNT and YENEEA. The CDR3 covers 15 residues. V gave up 4 bases and J gave up 3 bases; unmatched junction bases: 3. The CDR3 protein is CASSSGQGADYGYTF. The CDR3, as DNA: TGTGCCAGCAGCTCGGGACAGGGGGCGGACTATGGCTACACCTTC.

The rearrangement uses TRBV9 and TRBJ1-2; 7 nucleotides line up with TRBD1. CDR1 is SGDLS, CDR2 YYNGEE, per germline. CDR3 length equals 16 residues. V lost 0 bases and J lost 4; bases outside the gene matches: 9. CDR3 nucleotides: TGTGCCAGCAGCGTAGCCCCGACAGGGACTGGCTATGGCTACACCTTC. The encoded protein is CASSVAPTGTGYGYTF.

In its sample, this clonotype was seen a few times. The chain employs TRBV29-1 and TRBJ2-1, with D hard to call. The DNA end is more similar to TRBJ2-5, so the J call may be wrong. The CDR3 contains 15 residues. CDR1 is SQVTM and CDR2 is ANQGSEA in the germline V gene. CDR3 DNA sequence: TGCAGCGTTGAAGATCGAGTAGGGCTACAAGAGACCCAGTACTTC. Amino acid sequence: CSVEDRVGLQETQYF.

Here the CDR3 reads CASIGGPQETQYF. The CDR3 DNA follows: TGTGCCAGCATCGGGGGGCCCCAGGAGACCCAGTACTTC. V gene TRBV12-3 or TRBV12-4 combines with J gene TRBJ2-5; D may be TRBD2 (7 bases). The ends were cut back, 7 bases at V and 5 bases at J, with 14 bases in the middle. The CDR3 totals 13 residues.

This chain uses TRBV12-3 or TRBV12-4 with TRBJ2-7, with 9 bases lining up with TRBD2. This CDR3 has 15 residues. Trimming removed 6 bases from V and 3 bases from J; junction bases left unmatched: 9. In DNA form, the CDR3 reads TGTGCCAGCAGCCTAGGGACTAGCCCGATCTACGAGCAGTACTTC. It specifies CASSLGTSPIYEQYF.

The chain links TRBV5-8 to TRBJ2-5; TRBD2 agrees at 10 bases. TRBJ2-1 explains the end of the DNA better; the J call may be wrong. The germline V gene encodes CDR1 SGHTS and CDR2 YDEGEE. The CDR3 sequence is 15 residues long. This CDR3 reads CASSFSLAGVNEQFF. CDR3 bases: TGTGCCAGCAGCTTTTCTCTAGCGGGGGTCAATGAGCAGTTCTTC.

The chain links TRBV6-4 to TRBJ1-2; the D gene is possibly TRBD1 (6 bases). The V and J ends lost 3 bases and 7 bases respectively, with 15 bases between them. This CDR3 region has 14 residues. Germline CDR1 is MRHNA and CDR2 is SNTAGT. CDR3 sequence reads: CASSENPGVAGYTF. Written as DNA, the CDR3 is TGTGCCAGCAGTGAAAACCCAGGGGTTGCTGGCTACACCTTC.